The 9 T cell receptor beta chains below were found in one sample sequenced in a study of cytomegalovirus exposure and HLA in healthy donors. Primers included in the PCR were 60 Vbeta and 13 Jbeta primers. Clones were sequenced by immunoSEQ multiplex PCR, and TCRdb holds only the in-frame ones, with some missing. The repertoire consists of about 140,000 clones, with about 80% occurring once and the leading ten covering about 3.9%. The sample taken for sequencing was PBMCs. The receptors were gathered from a man between 18 and 29 years old in good health and CMV-seronegative.

The V call is TRBV6-5, the J call TRBJ2-7; 7 nucleotides align to TRBD2. The CDR3 consists of 16 residues. Germline trimming cut 0 bases from V and 6 bases from J; bases unmatched to any gene: 11. In germline, CDR1 is MNHEY, CDR2 SVGAGI. The DNA for the CDR3 is TGTGCCAGCAGTTACTCCGCGACTAGCTGGCAGGCCGAGCAGTACTTC. Its protein is CASSYSATSWQAEQYF.

This clone was observed a handful of times. V usage is TRBV7-9 and J usage is TRBJ2-2, with D possibly being TRBD1 (6 bases). V was trimmed by 5 bases and J by 10 bases, leaving 20 bases between them. This CDR3 comprises 15 residues. Germline CDR1 and CDR2: SEHNR and FQNEAQ (reference sequence). The CDR3 DNA is TGTGCCAGCAGCGAAGCGGTGAACAGGGTCGAGGAGCTGTTTTTT. The encoded protein is CASSEAVNRVEELFF.

A word on this clone: The identical CDR3 is also encoded by other nucleotide sequences in the sample. The gene calls are TRBV11-2 and TRBJ2-7; TRBD2 agrees at 12 bases. The germline CDR1 and CDR2 sequences are SGHAT and FQNNGV. The CDR3 has 15 amino acids. After removal of 2 bases from V and 2 bases from J, the junction contained 1 base not matched to a gene. CDR3 loop: CASSLLAGGTYEQYF. In DNA form, the CDR3 reads TGTGCCAGCAGCTTACTAGCGGGGGGGACCTACGAGCAGTACTTC. Full variable domain (rest looked up from reference TRBV11-2 and TRBJ2-7): EAGVAQSPRYKIIEKRQSVAFWCNPISGHATLYWYQQILGQGPKLLIQFQNNGVVDDSQLPKDRFSAERLKGVDSTLKIQPAKLEDSAVYLCASSLLAGGTYEQYFGPGTRLTVT.

The chain carries TRBV19 and TRBJ2-7, with D maybe TRBD1 (5 bases). The germline gives CDR1 LNHDA, CDR2 SQIVND (reference sequence). V was clipped by 6 bases and J by 2 bases, with 8 bases between them. The CDR3 extends over 12 amino acids. The CDR3 bases are TGTGCCAGTAGCGACAGAACCTACGAGCAGTACTTC. Residues: CASSDRTYEQYF.

In this sample, this clone turned up a few times. This chain joins TRBV7-2 and TRBJ2-7; perhaps TRBD2 as D (5 bases). Germline V gene data show CDR1 as SGHTA and CDR2 as FQGNSA. V dropped 5 bases and J dropped 0 bases, with 14 bases sitting between them. This CDR3 has 15 amino acids. The CDR3 loop is CASSPRERASYEQYF. CDR3 DNA: TGTGCCAGCAGCCCACGGGAAAGGGCCTCCTACGAGCAGTACTTC.

This clone was seen more than once but under ten times. CDR3 nucleotide sequence: TGTGCCAGCAGCCCGAGCAGACTCAGCATGAACACTGAAGCTTTCTTT. Protein: CASSPSRLSMNTEAFF. The chain links TRBV5-6 to TRBJ1-1; D is undetermined. The CDR3 is 16 amino acids. Germline CDR1 is SGHDT and CDR2 is YYEEEE. V lost 4 bases to trimming and J lost 0 bases, with 16 bases between them.

The chain recombines TRBV11-3 with TRBJ2-3; D is unresolved. The CDR3 contains 14 residues. Germline V gives CDR1 SGHNT, CDR2 YENEEA. Trimming removed 0 bases from V and 0 bases from J, with 4 bases in between. The CDR3 region has the DNA TGTGCCAGCAGCTTAGAGGCCAGCACAGATACGCAGTATTTT. Its protein is CASSLEASTDTQYF.

This chain uses TRBV5-4 with TRBJ2-1, with D maybe TRBD2 (5 bases). With 0 bases removed from V and 1 base from J, the gap between germline ends came to 8 bases. From germline, CDR1 is SGHNT and CDR2 YYREEE (reference sequence). The CDR3 has 15 residues. DNA of the CDR3: TGTGCCAGCAGCTTGGGTGGGAGTTCCTACAATGAGCAGTTCTTC. Its protein product is CASSLGGSSYNEQFF.

The chain joins TRBV2 to TRBJ2-1; TRBD2 matches 11 bases. This CDR3 region has 15 residues. Germline loops: CDR1 SNHLY, CDR2 FYNNEI. Losses at the gene ends were 6 bases for V and 7 bases for J; bases not matched to a gene: 8. CDR3 sequence: CASRAGTSGGNEQFF. For the CDR3, the DNA is TGTGCCAGCAGGGCCGGGACTAGCGGCGGGAATGAGCAGTTCTTC.